Below are 8 T cell receptor beta chains sequenced from a single sample in a study of identical twins. TCRdb called the 5' RACE reads again in MiXCR, with one record for every CDR3 protein. This table holds hundreds of thousands of distinct CDR3 sequences, 8.6% found once. These data also formed part of another study, on yellow fever vaccine responses in identical twins.

The sample was PBMCs. The receptors stem from a woman younger than 35 in good health.

This clonotype was counted only a few times. The chain carries TRBV27 and TRBJ2-3; maybe TRBD2 (6 bases). Germline CDR1 is MNHEY and CDR2 is SMNVEV (reference sequence). V shed 8 bases and J shed 4 bases, with 25 bases lying between them. This CDR3 contains 17 residues. CDR3 sequence: CASSSPAGRQGPDTQYF. In DNA form, the CDR3 reads TGTGCCAGCTCCTCCCCGGCAGGGAGGCAGGGCCCAGATACGCAGTATTTT.

With respect to this clonotype: Compared with germline, one end of the junction differs, possibly owing to a read error. The chain employs TRBV7-9 and TRBJ1-4; 7 nucleotides agree with TRBD1. CDR3 length: 13 amino acids. Germline CDR1 and CDR2: SEHNR and FQNEAQ (reference sequence). The DNA for the CDR3 is TGTGCCAGCAGGAGACAGGGTAATGAAAAACTGTTTTTC. Its translation is CASRRQGNEKLFF.

This clonotype was detected a few times. This sequence joins TRBV12-3 or TRBV12-4 and TRBJ2-1, with D perhaps given as TRBD1 or TRBD2 (5 bases each). Deletions cut 5 bases from V and 9 bases from J, with 23 bases between. The CDR3 is 16 residues long. This CDR3 is CASSQEADTIIREQFF. The CDR3 nucleotides read TGTGCCAGCAGTCAAGAAGCGGACACCATAATCCGTGAGCAGTTCTTC.

This clonotype has a count of ten or more. This chain uses TRBV10-2 with TRBJ1-1; D gene uncertain. This CDR3 comprises 13 residues. Germline-derived CDR1 and CDR2 are WSHSY and SAAADI. Trimming shortened V by 3 bases and J by 0 bases, and 5 bases separated the two germline ends. The CDR3 protein is CASSETLNTEAFF. CDR3 DNA: TGCGCCAGCAGTGAAACCTTGAACACTGAAGCTTTCTTT.

This clonotype was detected a few times. The chain employs TRBV29-1 and TRBJ2-1, with 12 bases lining up with TRBD2. V dropped 4 bases and J dropped 7; count of bases not matched to a gene: 8. The CDR3 spans 15 residues. CDR1 and CDR2 (germline): SQVTM, ANQGSEA. CDR3 nucleotides: TGCAGCGTTGCCCAGTGGCTAGCGGGGGGGAATGAGCAGTTCTTC. It is translated as CSVAQWLAGGNEQFF.

This clonotype was detected ten times or more. The chain uses TRBV5-1 and TRBJ2-1; TRBD1 or TRBD2 may be the D gene (5 bases each). Germline loops: CDR1 SGHRS, CDR2 YFSETQ. Trimming removed 6 bases from V and 8 bases from J, with 15 bases in between. The length of the CDR3 is 13 residues. Here the CDR3 reads CASMRGMTDEQFF. The CDR3 DNA follows: TGCGCCAGCATGAGGGGTATGACAGATGAGCAGTTCTTC. The variable domain in full, completed from reference TRBV5-1 and TRBJ2-1, reads KAGVTQTPRYLIKTRGQQVTLSCSPISGHRSVSWYQQTPGQGLQFLFEYFSETQRNKGNFPGRFSGRQFSNSRSEMNVSTLELGDSALYLCASMRGMTDEQFFGPGTRLTVL.

The rearrangement joins TRBV19 to TRBJ2-1, with 7 bases fitting TRBD2. Germline V gene sequence: CDR1 LNHDA, CDR2 SQIVND (reference sequence). V dropped 7 bases and J dropped 4; count of bases not matched to a gene: 7. The CDR3 totals 14 residues. CDR3 in DNA: TGTGCCAGTACCGCGGCTAGCGGATACAATGAGCAGTTCTTC. This encodes CASTAASGYNEQFF.

This clonotype was counted a few times. V is TRBV24-1 and J is TRBJ2-3; D unclear. CDR1 is KGHDR and CDR2 is SFDVKD in the germline V gene. The CDR3 has 14 residues. Trimming left V 5 bases short and J 2 bases short, with 10 bases between. CDR3 protein: CATSGTADTDTQYF. CDR3 DNA sequence: TGTGCCACCAGTGGGACGGCTGACACAGATACGCAGTATTTT.